This T cell receptor beta chain comes out of a study of blood T cells in healthy people across ages. The germline V gene has CDR1 DFQATT and CDR2 SNEGSKA (reference sequence). V gave up 6 bases and J gave up 0 bases; unmatched junction bases: 8. The CDR3 consists of 15 residues. Many counts were recorded for this clonotype. A second 7 to 11 cycle PCR used barcoded and J-beta primers. Each CDR3 protein is one row after TCRdb ran MiXCR on the 5' RACE reads. The sample holds 850,000 or so distinct CDR3 sequences, 29% seen once. The sequence was collected from an elderly woman in good health. The sequencing input was blood. The chain has TRBV20-1 and TRBJ2-4; 7 bases agree with TRBD2. CDR3 sequence (DNA): TGCAGTGCGCAAGCGGGGTTTCTAGCCAAAAACATTCAGTACTTC. This encodes CSAQAGFLAKNIQYF.